These 5 T cell receptor beta chains share one sample of origin, sequenced in a study of T cells in localized non-small cell lung cancer. Assay: immunoSEQ multiplex PCR; the TCRdb copy retains only in-frame clones and omits some. The sample has 10,000 to 15,000 clones; about 85% are singletons. This specimen was peripheral blood, taken before any cancer treatment. These TCRs come from a male donor at least 60 years old with stage I lung adenocarcinoma.

V is TRBV19 and J is TRBJ1-5, with TRBD1 as a possible D gene (5 bases). This CDR3 comprises 14 residues. The germline gives CDR1 LNHDA, CDR2 SQIVND (reference sequence). Trimming removed 6 bases from V and 8 bases from J, with 17 bases in between. In DNA form, the CDR3 reads TGTGCCAGTAGCCAAGGACACCTAGGGGAGCCCCAGCATTTT. This gives the protein CASSQGHLGEPQHF.

The J gene is TRBJ1-6, the V gene TRBV5-1; D gene uncertain. V was trimmed by 4 bases and J by 8 bases, leaving 13 bases between them. CDR3 size: 14 residues. Germline V gives CDR1 SGHRS, CDR2 YFSETQ. The CDR3 reads CASSPGGGDSPLHF. In DNA form, the CDR3 reads TGCGCCAGCAGCCCCGGCGGTGGGGATTCACCCCTCCACTTT.

The gene calls are TRBV6-5 and TRBJ2-3, with a weak D call TRBD2 (7 bases). CDR1 and CDR2 (germline): MNHEY, SVGAGI. Trimming removed 6 bases from V and 4 bases from J, with 11 bases in between. CDR3 length equals 13 residues. CDR3 sequence: CASREGGADTQYF. DNA of the CDR3: TGTGCCAGCAGGGAGGGGGGGGCAGATACGCAGTATTTT.

The chain is built from TRBV19 and TRBJ2-7, with D possibly being TRBD1 (6 bases). Germline V lookup: CDR1 LNHDA, CDR2 SQIVND (reference sequence). The V end was cut by 5 bases, the J end by 6 bases, with 14 bases between. The length of the CDR3 is 13 residues. The CDR3 sequence is CASSPGQYGEQYF. CDR3 in DNA: TGTGCCAGTAGTCCCGGACAGTATGGCGAGCAGTACTTC.

This chain joins TRBV9 and TRBJ1-2; D remains ambiguous. V was cut by 0 bases and J by 0 bases, with 9 bases left in between. The CDR3 is made up of 15 amino acids. Per germline, CDR1 SGDLS and CDR2 YYNGEE. This chain's CDR3 is CASSVALTPNYGYTF. CDR3 bases: TGTGCCAGCAGCGTAGCCCTTACCCCTAACTATGGCTACACCTTC.